The clone carrying this T cell receptor beta chain showed up just a few times. Germline assignment: CDR1 MGHDK and CDR2 SYGVNS. V was shortened by 5 bases and J by 7 bases, with 17 bases between the two germline ends. The CDR3 covers 14 residues. This specimen comes from a study of blood T cell repertoires in COVID-19. Turning to the study itself: T cells, B-cell-depleted T cells, or PBMCs provided the cDNA or gDNA that served as material.

Profiled with immunoSEQ multiplex PCR; TCRdb holds only in-frame clones, not every one. The table shows some 240,000 clones, with 88% occurring only once. Followed over time, Seattle patients had been enrolled while infection was active. Sequencing was carried out using peripheral blood. The chain has TRBV25-1 and TRBJ1-2; tentative D call: TRBD1 (5 bases). The clonotype comes from a woman in her 70s with COVID-19, enrolled during active disease. CDR3 DNA sequence: TGTGCCAGCAGTCGTCTTCAGGGTGGTGCTGGCTACACCTTC. Translation gives CASSRLQGGAGYTF.